This TCR beta chain was observed in a study of molecular identifiers for immune sequencing clone quantification (dated by TCRdb to 2016 to 2019). For context, the study as a whole: For a replicate experiment, RNA from around 20,000 or 99,000 naive CD8 T cells was divided into five aliquots, of which four were sequenced. This methods study benchmarked molecular-identifier clustering-based TCR repertoire sequencing (MIDCIRS) and TCR RNA copy counting, using CD8 T cells to do so. The paper as a whole reports these results and caveats: Even against a background of about 960,000 naive CD8 T cells, spiked-in Jurkat TCR RNA amounting to a single cell's worth was reported to be detectable. Modeling gave around 2.7 recovered TCR RNA copies per cell versus approximately 11 by digital PCR, implying about 30% capture efficiency. In CMV-specific effector cells, clones with more than 20 RNA copies accounted for over 98% of molecules, whereas in naive cells such clones accounted for under 1%. The naive libraries included spiked-in Jurkat TCR RNA (fewer than eleven copies' worth), and this Jurkat TCR RNA is not part of the donor repertoire. Without barcode sub-clustering, chimeric consensus sequences inflated TCR diversity; chimeras reached as high as 47%. The sizes of highly expanded clones could end up underestimated when identical TCR molecules share a barcode.

Naive CD8 T cell libraries were made from roughly 18,000 to 920,000 sorted cells using 10%, 30% or 50% of purified RNA. Naive CD8 T cells were FACS-sorted as CD8+CD4-CCR7+CD45RA+ on a BD FACSAria II into RLT Plus buffer. To test detection sensitivity, Jurkat RNA equivalent to about ten TCR copies was spiked into samples of about 18,000-1,000,000 naive CD8 T cells. Enrichment of CD8 T cells was performed with RosetteSep CD8+ T Cell Enrichment Cocktail and Ficoll-Paque, after which ACK red cell lysis was carried out. Comment on this clonotype: The antigen it recognizes is unknown. The junction departs from germline at one end; a sequencing error may be responsible.

In the germline V gene, CDR1 corresponds to ENHRY and CDR2 to SYGVKD. Including cysteine and phenylalanine, the CDR3 has 13 amino acids. The CDR3 DNA has 39 bases and is translated from base 1. The receptor library was made with PCR. Sequencing was carried out with a NextSeq 500. Preparation of bulk TCR libraries followed a previously described approach, with the TCR primers listed in Table S5. Purification of total RNA was performed with the Qiagen AllPrep DNA/RNA kit. Before analysis, reads from multiple sequencing runs of the same library were pooled. As for the original processing: Reads were retained only if an exact TCR constant sequence was present, and the retained reads were trimmed to 150 nt and grouped according to their 12-nt molecular barcodes. Reads in each barcode group were sub-clustered using a 15% Levenshtein threshold, and a quality-weighted consensus sequence was built for each RNA molecule. Non-functional sequences were discarded, and so were lower-count sequences lying one edit away from another sequence. On the basis of fitting two negative binomial distributions, barcode sub-clusters with fewer than 20% of the maximum read count were discarded. The raw public reads went through TCRdb reprocessing: fastp at Q25, MiXCR clone calling, in-frame beta chains kept. Each entry is one CDR3 protein sequence, shown with its most common DNA and genes. The V and J calls and clone size come from TCRdb's table, not from the authors' own analysis. This sample has over 90,000 distinct CDR3 sequences in its table, and 30% to 45% of those were observed once. The ten largest account for about a tenth of the sample.

Sequencing used naive CD8+ T cells from blood, with Jurkat cell RNA spiked in. What this sample's cell subset or site label stands for: FACS-sorted CD8+CD4-CCR7+CD45RA+ naive T cells. The source of this sequence is a human donor in good health. Some libraries in this study had Jurkat cell RNA spiked in. The chain uses TRBV10-3 and TRBJ2-3; the central 8 bases match TRBD2. Here the CDR3 is given as CAIKLADTATQYF. The DNA sequence is given as TGTGCCATCAAACTAGCGGACACAGCTACGCAGTATTTT.